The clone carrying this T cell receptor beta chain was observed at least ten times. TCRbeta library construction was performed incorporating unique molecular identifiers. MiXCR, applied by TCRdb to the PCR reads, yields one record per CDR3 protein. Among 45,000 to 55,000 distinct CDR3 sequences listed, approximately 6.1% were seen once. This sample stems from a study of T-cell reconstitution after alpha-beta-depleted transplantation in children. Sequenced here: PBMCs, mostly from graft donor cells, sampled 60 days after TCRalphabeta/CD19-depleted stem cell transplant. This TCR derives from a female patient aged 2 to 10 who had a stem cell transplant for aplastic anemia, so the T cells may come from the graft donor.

The CDR3 is CASSQDFSGAGELFF. The CDR3 bases are TGCGCCAGCAGCCAAGATTTCTCCGGCGCCGGGGAGCTGTTTTTT. The chain is built from TRBV4-1 and TRBJ2-2; D is undetermined. The CDR3 totals 15 residues. Germline V gene data show CDR1 as MGHRA and CDR2 as YSYEKL. The V end was cut by 0 bases, the J end by 6 bases, with 11 bases between.